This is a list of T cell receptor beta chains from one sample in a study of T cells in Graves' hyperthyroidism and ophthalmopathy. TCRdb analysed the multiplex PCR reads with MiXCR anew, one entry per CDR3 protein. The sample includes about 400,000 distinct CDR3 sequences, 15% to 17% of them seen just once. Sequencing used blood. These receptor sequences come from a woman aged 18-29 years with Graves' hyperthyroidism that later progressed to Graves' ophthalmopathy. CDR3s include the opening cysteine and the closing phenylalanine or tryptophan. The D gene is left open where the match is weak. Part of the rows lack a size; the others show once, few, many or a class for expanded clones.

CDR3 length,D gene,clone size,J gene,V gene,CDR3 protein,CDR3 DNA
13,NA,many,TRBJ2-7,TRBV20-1,CSASSPYSYEQYF,TGCAGTGCTAGTTCGCCTTACTCCTACGAGCAGTACTTC
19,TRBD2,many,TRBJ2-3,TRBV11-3,CASSLRGLAGAVNTDTQYF,TGTGCCAGCAGCCTCCGAGGACTAGCGGGAGCGGTAAACACAGATACGCAGTATTTT
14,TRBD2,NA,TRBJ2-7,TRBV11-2,CASSTSGEDYEQYF,TGTGCCAGCAGCACTAGCGGCGAGGACTACGAGCAGTACTTC
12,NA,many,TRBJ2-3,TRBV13,CASSWGTDTQYF,TGTGCCAGCAGCTGGGGCACAGATACGCAGTATTTT
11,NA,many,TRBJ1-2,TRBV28,CASNDFYGYTF,TGTGCCAGCAATGACTTCTATGGCTACACCTTC
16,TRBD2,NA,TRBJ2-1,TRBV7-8,CASSLRTSGIVYEQFF,TGTGCCAGCAGCTTAAGGACTAGCGGGATAGTATATGAGCAGTTCTTC
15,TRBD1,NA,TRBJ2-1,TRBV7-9,CASSRGTGAYNEQFF,TGTGCCAGCAGCCGAGGGACAGGCGCCTACAATGAGCAGTTCTTC
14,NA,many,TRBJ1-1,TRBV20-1,CSARKGQSNTEAFF,TGCAGTGCTAGAAAAGGCCAGTCGAACACTGAAGCTTTCTTT
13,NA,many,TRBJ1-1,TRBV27,CASSVQSGGEAFF,TGTGCCAGCAGCGTCCAGTCTGGAGGTGAAGCTTTCTTT
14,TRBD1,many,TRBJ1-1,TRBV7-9,CASSPTGPYTEAFF,TGTGCCAGCAGCCCGACAGGGCCTTACACTGAAGCTTTCTTT
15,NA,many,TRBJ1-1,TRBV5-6,CASSRPGTMNTEAFF,TGTGCCAGCAGCCGTCCAGGGACAATGAACACTGAAGCTTTCTTT
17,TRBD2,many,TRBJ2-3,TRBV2,CASRGGSGRAGTDTQYF,TGTGCCAGCAGGGGAGGTAGCGGGAGGGCCGGGACAGATACGCAGTATTTT
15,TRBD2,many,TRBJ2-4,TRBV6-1,CASRDLAGVGNIQYF,TGTGCCAGCAGGGATCTAGCGGGAGTGGGGAACATTCAGTACTTC
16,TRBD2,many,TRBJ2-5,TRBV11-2,CASSFRLAGEGETQYF,TGTGCCAGCAGCTTCAGACTAGCGGGAGAGGGGGAGACCCAGTACTTC
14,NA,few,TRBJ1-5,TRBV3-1,CASDWAPVGSPQHF,TGTGCCAGCGACTGGGCGCCGGTGGGATCGCCCCAGCATTTT
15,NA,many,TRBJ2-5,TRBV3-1,CASSQRREPKETQYF,TGTGCCAGCAGCCAACGCCGGGAGCCAAAAGAGACCCAGTACTTC
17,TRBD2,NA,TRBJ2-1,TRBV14,CASSQDFSGRVSNEQFF,TGTGCCAGCAGCCAAGATTTTAGCGGGCGAGTATCCAATGAGCAGTTCTTC
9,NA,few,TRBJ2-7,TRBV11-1,CASRYHRGF,TGTGCCAGCAGGTACCACCGGGGTTTC
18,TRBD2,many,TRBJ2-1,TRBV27,CASSLGLAGIKDYNEQFF,TGTGCCAGCAGTTTGGGACTAGCGGGTATTAAAGACTACAATGAGCAGTTCTTC
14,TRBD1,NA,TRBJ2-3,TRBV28,CASRTTGDTDTQYF,TGTGCCAGCAGGACGACAGGGGACACAGATACGCAGTATTTT
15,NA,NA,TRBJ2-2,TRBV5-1,CASSLEDPRSGELFF,TGCGCCAGCAGCTTGGAAGACCCTAGGTCCGGGGAGCTGTTTTTT
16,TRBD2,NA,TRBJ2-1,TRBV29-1,CSVWPSTSGREGEQFF,TGCAGCGTTTGGCCCTCGACTAGCGGGAGGGAAGGTGAGCAGTTCTTC
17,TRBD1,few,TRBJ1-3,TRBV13,CASSFPRDRVSGNTIYF,TGTGCCAGCAGCTTCCCCCGGGACAGGGTATCCGGAAACACCATATATTTT
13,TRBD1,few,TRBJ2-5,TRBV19,CASSFRQGQTQYF,TGTGCCAGTAGTTTCAGACAGGGGCAGACCCAGTACTTC
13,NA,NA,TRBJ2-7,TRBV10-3,CAVIPDGYYEQYF,TGTGCCGTCATTCCGGACGGGTACTACGAGCAGTACTTC
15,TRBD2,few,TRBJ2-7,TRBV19,CASSIQPGLEYEQYF,TGTGCCAGTAGTATTCAGCCGGGACTAGAATACGAGCAGTACTTC
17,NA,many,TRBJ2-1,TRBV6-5,CASSYSQLTSSYNEQFF,TGTGCCAGCAGTTACTCACAGCTTACGAGCTCCTACAATGAGCAGTTCTTC
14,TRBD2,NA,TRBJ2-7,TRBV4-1,CASSPSGRSYEQYF,TGCGCCAGCAGCCCTAGCGGGAGGTCCTACGAGCAGTACTTC
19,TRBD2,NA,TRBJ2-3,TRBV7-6,CASSLQPGTSAPSTDTQYF,TGTGCCAGCAGCTTACAACCCGGGACTAGCGCGCCTTCCACAGATACGCAGTATTTT
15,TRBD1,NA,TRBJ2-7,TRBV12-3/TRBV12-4,CASRHRQGAKYEQYF,TGTGCCAGCAGGCACCGACAGGGGGCTAAGTACGAGCAGTACTTC
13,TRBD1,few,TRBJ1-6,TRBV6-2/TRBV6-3,CASSRDSWSPLHF,TGTGCCAGCAGCCGGGACAGTTGGTCACCCCTCCACTTT
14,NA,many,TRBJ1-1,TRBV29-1,CSAQIGTSNTEAFF,TGCAGCGCCCAGATCGGGACATCAAACACTGAAGCTTTCTTT
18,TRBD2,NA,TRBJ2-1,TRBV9,CASSGRSGLAGVFCEQFF,TGTGCCAGCAGCGGACGCTCGGGACTAGCGGGAGTTTTTTGCGAGCAGTTCTTC
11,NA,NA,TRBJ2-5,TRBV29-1,CSAERQETQYF,TGCAGCGCGGAGAGACAAGAGACCCAGTACTTC
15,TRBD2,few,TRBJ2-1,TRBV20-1,CSARVPAGVYNEQFF,TGCAGTGCTAGAGTCCCAGCGGGAGTTTACAATGAGCAGTTCTTC
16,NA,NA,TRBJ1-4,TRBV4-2,CASSQPEGAPNEKLFF,TGTGCCAGCAGCCAACCGGAAGGGGCCCCGAATGAAAAACTGTTTTTT
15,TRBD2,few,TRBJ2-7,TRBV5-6,CASSLGLAGHYEQYF,TGTGCCAGCAGCTTGGGCCTAGCGGGCCACTACGAGCAGTACTTC
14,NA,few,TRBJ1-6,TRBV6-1,CASSGGRYNSPLHF,TGTGCCAGCAGTGGCGGACGGTATAATTCACCCCTCCACTTT
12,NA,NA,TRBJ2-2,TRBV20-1,CSARGPGRELFF,TGCAGTGCCCGAGGACCCGGGCGGGAGCTGTTTTTT
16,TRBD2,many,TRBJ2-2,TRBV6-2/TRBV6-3,CASTWGTSGATGELFF,TGTGCCAGCACTTGGGGTACTAGCGGAGCAACCGGGGAGCTGTTTTTT
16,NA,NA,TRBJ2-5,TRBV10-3,CATQRASQVTRETQYF,TGTGCCACGCAGAGGGCTAGCCAGGTTACAAGAGAGACCCAGTACTTC
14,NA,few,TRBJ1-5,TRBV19,CASSRAEGNQPQHF,TGTGCCAGTAGTCGGGCGGAGGGCAATCAGCCCCAGCATTTT
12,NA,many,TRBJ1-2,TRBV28,CASTKGLYGYTF,TGTGCCAGCACGAAGGGCTTGTATGGCTACACCTTC
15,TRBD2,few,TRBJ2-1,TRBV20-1,CSALLALNSYNEQFF,TGCAGTGCCCTACTAGCGCTCAACTCCTACAATGAGCAGTTCTTC
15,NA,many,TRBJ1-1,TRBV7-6,CASSLVRELNTEAFF,TGTGCCAGCAGCTTAGTCAGGGAATTGAACACTGAAGCTTTCTTT
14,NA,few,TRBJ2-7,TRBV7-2,CASSLSGWRNEQYF,TGTGCCAGCAGCTTAAGCGGGTGGAGGAACGAGCAGTACTTC
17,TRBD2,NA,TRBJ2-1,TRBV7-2,CASSLDLSSGFYNEQFF,TGTGCCAGCAGCTTAGATCTTTCTAGCGGTTTCTACAATGAGCAGTTCTTC
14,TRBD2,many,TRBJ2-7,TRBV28,CASSPHTSVYEQYF,TGTGCCAGCAGCCCTCATACTAGCGTCTACGAGCAGTACTTC
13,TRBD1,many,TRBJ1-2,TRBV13,CASSSTGEYGYTF,TGTGCCAGCAGCTCTACAGGGGAGTATGGCTACACCTTC
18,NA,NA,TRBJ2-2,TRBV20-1,CSARGGGARGSHTGELFF,TGCAGTGCTAGAGGGGGTGGGGCTCGGGGGAGCCACACCGGGGAGCTGTTTTTT
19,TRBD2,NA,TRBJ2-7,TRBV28,CASSSDLGTSGRISSEQYF,TGTGCCAGCAGTTCGGACCTCGGGACTAGCGGGAGAATCTCTTCCGAGCAGTACTTC
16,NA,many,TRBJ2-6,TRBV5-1,CASSLDVDTGANVLTF,TGCGCCAGCAGCTTAGATGTGGACACTGGGGCCAACGTCCTGACTTTC
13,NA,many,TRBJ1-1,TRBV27,CASSIRGAGSAFF,TGTGCCAGCAGTATCCGGGGGGCCGGATCAGCTTTCTTT